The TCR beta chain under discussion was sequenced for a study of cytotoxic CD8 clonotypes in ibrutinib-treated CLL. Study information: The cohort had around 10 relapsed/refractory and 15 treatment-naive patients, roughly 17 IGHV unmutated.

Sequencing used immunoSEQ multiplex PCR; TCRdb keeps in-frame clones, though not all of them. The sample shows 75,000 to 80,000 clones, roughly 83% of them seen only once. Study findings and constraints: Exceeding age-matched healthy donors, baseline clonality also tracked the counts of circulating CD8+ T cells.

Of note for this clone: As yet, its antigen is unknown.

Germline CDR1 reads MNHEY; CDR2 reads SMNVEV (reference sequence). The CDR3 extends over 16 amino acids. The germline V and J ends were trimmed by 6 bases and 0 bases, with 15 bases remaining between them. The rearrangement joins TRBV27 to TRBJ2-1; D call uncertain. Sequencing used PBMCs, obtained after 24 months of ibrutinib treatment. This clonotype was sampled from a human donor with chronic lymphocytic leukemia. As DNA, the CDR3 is TGTGCCAGCAGCTCCTCGGGCACTACCTCCTACAATGAGCAGTTCTTC. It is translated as CASSSSGTTSYNEQFF.